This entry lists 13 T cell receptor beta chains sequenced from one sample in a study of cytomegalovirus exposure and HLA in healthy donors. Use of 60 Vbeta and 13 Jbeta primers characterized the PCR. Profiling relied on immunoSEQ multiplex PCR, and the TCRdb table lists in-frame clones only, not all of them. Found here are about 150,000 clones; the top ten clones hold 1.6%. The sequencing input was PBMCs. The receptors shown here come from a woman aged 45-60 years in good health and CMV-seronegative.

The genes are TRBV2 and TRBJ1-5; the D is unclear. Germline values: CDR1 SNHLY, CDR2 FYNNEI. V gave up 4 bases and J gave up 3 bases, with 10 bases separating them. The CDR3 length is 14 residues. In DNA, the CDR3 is TGTGCCAGCAGTGTATCAGGTGCCAATCAGCCCCAGCATTTT. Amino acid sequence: CASSVSGANQPQHF.

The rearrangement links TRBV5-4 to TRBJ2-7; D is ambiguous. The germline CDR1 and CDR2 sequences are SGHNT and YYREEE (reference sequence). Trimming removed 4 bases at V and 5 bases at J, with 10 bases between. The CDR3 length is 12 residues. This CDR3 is CASSQDANEQYF. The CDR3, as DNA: TGTGCCAGCAGCCAAGATGCGAACGAGCAGTACTTC.

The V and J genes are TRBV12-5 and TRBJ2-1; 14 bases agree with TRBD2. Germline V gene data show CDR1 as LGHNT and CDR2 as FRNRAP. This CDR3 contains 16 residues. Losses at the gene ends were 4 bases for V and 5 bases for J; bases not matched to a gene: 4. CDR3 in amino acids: CASGSVGLAGDNEQFF. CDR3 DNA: TGTGCTAGTGGTTCCGTGGGACTAGCGGGAGACAATGAGCAGTTCTTC. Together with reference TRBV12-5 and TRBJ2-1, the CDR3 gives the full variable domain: DARVTQTPRHKVTEMGQEVTMRCQPILGHNTVFWYRQTMMQGLELLAYFRNRAPLDDSGMPKDRFSAEMPDATLATLKIQPSEPRDSAVYFCASGSVGLAGDNEQFFGPGTRLTVL.

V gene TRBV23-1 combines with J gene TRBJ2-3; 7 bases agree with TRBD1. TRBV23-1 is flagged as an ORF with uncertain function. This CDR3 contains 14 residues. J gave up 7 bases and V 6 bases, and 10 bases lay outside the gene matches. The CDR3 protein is CASRKGTVKYTQYF. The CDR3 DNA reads TGCGCCAGCAGGAAAGGGACAGTAAAGTATACGCAGTATTTT.

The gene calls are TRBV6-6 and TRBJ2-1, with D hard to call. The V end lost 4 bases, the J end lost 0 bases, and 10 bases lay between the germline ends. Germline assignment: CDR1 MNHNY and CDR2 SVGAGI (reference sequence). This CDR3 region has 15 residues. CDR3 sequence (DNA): TGTGCCAGCAGTTTGGCTTTGTCCTCCTACAATGAGCAGTTCTTC. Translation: CASSLALSSYNEQFF.

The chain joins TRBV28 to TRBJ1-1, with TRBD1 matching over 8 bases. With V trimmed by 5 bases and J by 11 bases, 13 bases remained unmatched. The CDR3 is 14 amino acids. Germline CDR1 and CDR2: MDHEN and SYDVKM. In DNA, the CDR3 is TGTGCCAGCAGTGGTAGGACAGGGTTTAGGAAGGCTTTCTTT. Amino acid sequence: CASSGRTGFRKAFF.

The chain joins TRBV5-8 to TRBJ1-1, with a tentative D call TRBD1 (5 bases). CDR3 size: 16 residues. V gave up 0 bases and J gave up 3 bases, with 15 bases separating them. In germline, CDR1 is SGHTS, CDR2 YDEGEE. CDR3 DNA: TGTGCCAGCAGCTTGGAGGCAGGGCCCCTGGACACTGAAGCTTTCTTT. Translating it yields CASSLEAGPLDTEAFF.

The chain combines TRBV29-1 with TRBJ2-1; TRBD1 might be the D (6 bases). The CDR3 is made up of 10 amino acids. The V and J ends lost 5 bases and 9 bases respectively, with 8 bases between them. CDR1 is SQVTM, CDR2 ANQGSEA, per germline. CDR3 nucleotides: TGCAGCGTTTCGACAGGTGAGCAGTTCTTC. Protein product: CSVSTGEQFF.

The CDR3: CASSHPRQGNTGELFF. The CDR3 bases are TGCGCCAGCAGCCACCCTCGGCAGGGGAACACCGGGGAGCTGTTTTTT. V and J are TRBV4-1 and TRBJ2-2; possible D gene TRBD1, 5 bases. CDR3 size: 16 residues. From germline, CDR1 is MGHRA and CDR2 YSYEKL. The V gene lost 3 bases and the J gene lost 1 base, with 12 bases spanning the gap.

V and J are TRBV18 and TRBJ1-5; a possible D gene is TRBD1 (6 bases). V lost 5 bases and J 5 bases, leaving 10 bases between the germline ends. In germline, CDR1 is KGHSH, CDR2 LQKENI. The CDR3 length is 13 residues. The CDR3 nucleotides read TGTGCCAGCTCAGACAGGATAGATCAGCCCCAGCATTTT. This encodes CASSDRIDQPQHF.

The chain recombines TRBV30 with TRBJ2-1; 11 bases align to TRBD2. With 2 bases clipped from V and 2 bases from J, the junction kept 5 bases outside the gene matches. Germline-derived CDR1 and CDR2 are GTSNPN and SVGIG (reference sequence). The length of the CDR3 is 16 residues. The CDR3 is CAWSLGTSGPYNEQFF. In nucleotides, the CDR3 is TGTGCCTGGAGTTTAGGGACTAGCGGACCCTACAATGAGCAGTTCTTC.

The CDR3 loop reads CASIGTGRSGNYGYTF. Written as DNA, the CDR3 is TGTGCCAGCATAGGGACAGGGCGGTCGGGTAACTATGGCTACACCTTC. This chain joins TRBV2 and TRBJ1-2, with TRBD1 identical over 9 bases. Germline CDR1 and CDR2: SNHLY and FYNNEI. The ends lost 7 bases at V and 1 base at J; junction bases unmatched: 10. The CDR3 has 16 residues.

This CDR3 reads CAWSSPRHQPQHF. CDR3 DNA sequence: TGTGCCTGGAGTTCCCCGAGGCATCAGCCCCAGCATTTT. This sequence joins TRBV30 and TRBJ1-5; no clear D gene. The CDR3 loop spans 13 amino acids. V lost 2 bases to trimming and J lost 5 bases, with 10 bases between them. Germline-derived CDR1 and CDR2 are GTSNPN and SVGIG (reference sequence).